This T cell receptor (beta chain) was captured in a study of PD-L1 blockade in urothelial cancer (dated by TCRdb to 2016 to 2017). Background on the whole study: All patients started therapy in about 2014 and received atezolizumab 1,200 mg intravenously every 3 weeks. About nine tenths of the roughly 29 patients were identified as males with urothelial cancer of bladder origin, and a prior smoking history was reported by 18 of 29 patients. Patients had an ECOG performance status of 0 or 1 and had received between 0 and 3 prior chemotherapy regimens. Blood samples were analyzed 3 weeks after the start of treatment (second dose) and 6 weeks after the start of treatment. Blood samples yielded a median of around 150,000 T cells and roughly 83,000 unique TCRs, with median clonality 0.080. The study, an exploratory multi-omic analysis, examined somatic, immune and clinical correlates of response to PD-L1 blockade with atezolizumab in urothelial cancer. TCR sequencing covered pretreatment tumor samples and matched, serially collected peripheral blood taken before and after atezolizumab treatment. Durable clinical benefit meant progression-free survival longer than 6 months, and TCR features were also tested against progression-free and overall survival. Whole exome sequencing and RNA sequencing of pretreatment tumors were performed alongside TCR sequencing in the same patients. Nine patients reached durable clinical benefit, while 20 patients did not. Around 29 patients had pretreatment blood TCR-seq, roughly 24 had at least one posttreatment blood collection, and roughly 24 had tumor TCR-seq.

Note on this clone: Its antigen specificity is not known. No much larger clone exists at a distance of one base, and base qualities are not known.

What the research found in general, with its limitations: Because of the small sample size (n of about 30) and the many exploratory analyses performed, the results are intended to be regarded as hypothesis-generating. Improved progression-free and overall survival was associated with having pretreatment peripheral blood TCR clonality below the median. At 3 weeks after the start of treatment, tumor-associated TCR clones in peripheral blood had expanded more in patients with durable benefit (n of about 20, p = 0.022).

The sample's time point label, decoded: peripheral blood 6 weeks after treatment start. The cohort included roughly 29 patients with locally advanced or metastatic urothelial carcinoma who were treated at Memorial Sloan Kettering on a trial protocol. Peripheral blood mononuclear cells were collected pretreatment and during treatment, with between 1 and 8 total time points per patient. The Qiagen DNeasy Blood extraction kit was used to purify genomic DNA from total PBMCs and tumor samples. PBMCs were collected pretreatment and during treatment, and were isolated and stored as previously described. To estimate absolute template abundance from read counts, synthetic TCR analog templates were spiked into each PCR. The immunoSEQ assay was used to amplify TCRbeta CDR3 regions from genomic DNA with bias-controlled V and J gene primers. Sequencing of rearranged TCRbeta segments was done at approximately 20X coverage. Per the source publication's procedure: Sequencing errors were corrected by clustering, and CDR3s were annotated against IMGT so that V, D and J genes could be assigned. Only productive TCRbeta rearrangements were used in downstream analyses, excluding out-of-frame or stop-codon sequences. To compute clonality, Shannon entropy was normalized by the log of the number of unique productive sequences and then subtracted from one. Fisher's exact test with Benjamini-Hochberg correction, at a threshold of adjusted p below 0.01, was used to find clones that differed between time points or between blood and tumor. TCRdb holds this immuneACCESS table with in-frame rearrangements only. Some clones are missing; in checked studies, unresolved V genes explain under half, and the rest has no known cause. The V and J calls and clone size come from that table; D and trimming were worked out from the DNA. The table for this sample lists tens of thousands of clones; roughly 90% of them were counted only once. About 11% of the sample belongs to the ten largest clones.

This TCR was sampled from a man aged 55 to 70 with urothelial cancer. This specimen was PBMCs, taken around atezolizumab (anti-PD-L1) treatment.

The nucleotides read TGTGCCAGCAAACAGGGGTCGAACACCGGGGAGCTGTTTTTT. Protein translation: CASKQGSNTGELFF. The sequence joins TRBV2 to TRBJ2-2, with 7 bases matching TRBD1. CDR1 SNHLY and CDR2 FYNNEI are derived from the germline V gene. V and J are trimmed by 7 bases and 0 bases, and the gene matches miss 2 bases of the junction. From cysteine to phenylalanine, the CDR3 is 14 amino acids long. The only DNA kept is the CDR3, 42 bases in frame from the first base.